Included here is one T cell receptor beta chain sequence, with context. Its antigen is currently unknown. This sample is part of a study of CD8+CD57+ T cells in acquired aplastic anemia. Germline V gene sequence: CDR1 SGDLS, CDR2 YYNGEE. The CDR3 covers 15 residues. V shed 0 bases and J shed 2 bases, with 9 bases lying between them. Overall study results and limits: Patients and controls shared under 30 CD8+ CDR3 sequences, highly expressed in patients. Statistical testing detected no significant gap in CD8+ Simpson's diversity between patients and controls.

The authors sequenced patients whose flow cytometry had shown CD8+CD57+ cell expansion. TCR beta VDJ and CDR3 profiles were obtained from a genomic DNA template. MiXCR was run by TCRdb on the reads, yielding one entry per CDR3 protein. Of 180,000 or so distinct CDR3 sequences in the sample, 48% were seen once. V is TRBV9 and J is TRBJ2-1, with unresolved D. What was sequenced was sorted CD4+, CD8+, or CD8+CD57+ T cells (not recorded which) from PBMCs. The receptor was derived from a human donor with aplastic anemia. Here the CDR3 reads CASSVASATYNEQFF. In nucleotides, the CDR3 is TGTGCCAGCAGCGTAGCCAGCGCTACCTACAATGAGCAGTTCTTC.